The 20 T cell receptor beta chains below come from one sample, sequenced in a study of T cell responses to AZD1222 COVID-19 vaccine. Data came from immunoSEQ multiplex PCR; TCRdb stores just in-frame clones and leaves some out. The sample carries 140,000 to 150,000 clones, approximately 91% recorded once. The sample consisted of peripheral blood, taken 28 days after the second AZD1222 dose. The receptor set was obtained from an adult who received the AZD1222 COVID-19 vaccine.

V and J are TRBV6-5 and TRBJ2-7; no definite D call. The CDR3 spans 13 residues. The germline CDR1 and CDR2 sequences are MNHEY and SVGAGI. V shed 5 bases and J shed 1 base, with 9 bases lying between them. The CDR3: CASSNYQSYEQYF. CDR3 bases: TGTGCCAGCAGTAACTACCAGTCCTACGAGCAGTACTTC.

The chain carries TRBV7-2 and TRBJ2-7, with 7 bases identical to TRBD1. Germline V lookup: CDR1 SGHTA, CDR2 FQGNSA. V was clipped by 5 bases and J by 3 bases; unmatched bases: 10. This CDR3 comprises 15 residues. The chain's CDR3 is CASSPLGQVNYEQYF. CDR3 nucleotide sequence: TGTGCCAGCAGCCCCCTAGGACAGGTAAACTACGAGCAGTACTTC.

The V and J genes are TRBV27 and TRBJ1-6, with 9 bases aligning to TRBD1. The CDR3 runs 16 residues. Trimming at V came to 2 bases and at J to 7 bases, leaving 6 bases not matched to a gene. The germline V gene encodes CDR1 MNHEY and CDR2 SMNVEV (reference sequence). The CDR3, as DNA: TGTGCCAGCAGTTTAGGACAGGGGCTGGAAAATTCACCCCTCCACTTT. Protein product: CASSLGQGLENSPLHF.

This chain uses TRBV15 with TRBJ2-7; D not certain. The CDR3 spans 11 residues. Germline-derived CDR1 and CDR2 are LNHNV and YYDKDF (reference sequence). Trimming cost V 9 bases and J 0 bases, with 6 bases left between them. The chain's CDR3 is CATTTSYEQYF. The CDR3 DNA follows: TGTGCCACTACGACCTCCTACGAGCAGTACTTC.

The chain links TRBV18 to TRBJ2-2; D ambiguous. V lost 3 bases, J lost 5 bases, and 13 bases lay in between. CDR1 and CDR2 (germline): KGHSH, LQKENI. The CDR3 extends over 15 amino acids. CDR3 sequence (DNA): TGTGCCAGCTCACCGTTGGCAGCAGAAACCGGGGAGCTGTTTTTT. Amino acids: CASSPLAAETGELFF.

This clone was picked up one time. The gene calls are TRBV5-1 and TRBJ2-5; 14 positions agree with TRBD2. V gave up 1 base and J gave up 0 bases; unmatched junction bases: 5. Germline V CDR1 and CDR2: SGHRS, YFSETQ. The CDR3 sequence is 18 residues long. In DNA form, the CDR3 reads TGCGCCAGCAGCTTGCGCCGGACTAGCGGGGGGAACCAAGAGACCCAGTACTTC. It specifies CASSLRRTSGGNQETQYF.

The chain couples TRBV19 to TRBJ1-1; 9 positions match TRBD1. The V gene end was trimmed by 6 bases and the J gene end by 1 base; junction bases not matched to a gene: 3. Per germline, CDR1 LNHDA and CDR2 SQIVND (reference sequence). The CDR3 has 14 amino acids. The CDR3 region has the DNA TGTGCCAGTAGGGACAGGGGTGCGAACACTGAAGCTTTCTTT. The encoded protein is CASRDRGANTEAFF.

In this sample, this clone turned up once. The V and J genes are TRBV5-1 and TRBJ2-2, with D maybe TRBD1 (5 bases). Germline V CDR1 and CDR2: SGHRS, YFSETQ. V was shortened by 4 bases and J by 7 bases, with 14 bases between the two germline ends. This CDR3 region has 14 residues. CDR3: CASSPFLGHGELFF. The CDR3 bases are TGCGCCAGCAGCCCTTTTCTGGGGCACGGGGAGCTGTTTTTT.

The chain employs TRBV5-1 and TRBJ2-1; 12 bases align to TRBD2. Germline assignment: CDR1 SGHRS and CDR2 YFSETQ. With 4 bases clipped from V and 0 bases from J, the junction kept 2 bases outside the gene matches. The CDR3 has 16 residues. CDR3 sequence reads: CASSRTSGTSYNEQFF. The DNA of the CDR3 is TGCGCCAGCAGCCGGACTAGCGGGACCTCCTACAATGAGCAGTTCTTC.

The rearrangement links TRBV11-1 to TRBJ2-1; no clear D gene. CDR1 is SGHAT and CDR2 is FQDESV in the germline V gene (reference sequence). This CDR3 contains 14 residues. V was cut by 2 bases and J by 5 bases, with 10 bases left in between. CDR3 protein: CASSLRFGHNEQFF. The CDR3, as DNA: TGTGCCAGCAGCTTACGATTCGGACACAATGAGCAGTTCTTC.

On this clone itself: Other DNA sequences from this sample encode an identical CDR3 as well. The V gene is TRBV5-1, the J gene TRBJ1-2; D is uncertain. CDR1 is SGHRS, CDR2 YFSETQ, per germline. This CDR3 is built from 14 residues. V was cut by 0 bases and J by 0 bases, with 6 bases left in between. The CDR3 protein is CASSLESPNYGYTF. Written as DNA, the CDR3 is TGCGCCAGCAGCTTGGAGTCACCTAACTATGGCTACACCTTC.

The J gene is TRBJ2-7, the V gene TRBV6-4; 9 bases align to TRBD1. Germline V gene lookup returns CDR1 MRHNA and CDR2 SNTAGT. J was trimmed by 3 bases and V by 5 bases; bases with no gene match: 5. This CDR3 has 14 amino acids. The CDR3 here is CASSPGTGFYEQYF. The CDR3 bases are TGTGCCAGCAGTCCCGGGACAGGGTTCTACGAGCAGTACTTC.

The chain joins TRBV5-4 to TRBJ2-7; TRBD1 matches 9 bases. After removal of 2 bases from V and 3 bases from J, the junction contained 9 bases not matched to a gene. Germline lookup yields CDR1 SGHNT and CDR2 YYREEE (reference sequence). The CDR3 totals 16 residues. CDR3 in DNA: TGTGCCAGCAGCTTAGGTCCGGGACAGGGAGGCTACGAGCAGTACTTC. Protein product: CASSLGPGQGGYEQYF.

This chain connects TRBV9 to TRBJ2-1, with 11 positions matching TRBD2. CDR1 is SGDLS and CDR2 is YYNGEE in the germline V gene. The CDR3 has 17 residues. The junction had 10 bases not matched to a gene; V was cut back by 3 bases and J by 5 bases. Here the CDR3 reads CASSEGVSGRANNEQFF. In DNA form, the CDR3 reads TGTGCCAGCAGCGAGGGGGTTAGCGGGAGGGCGAACAATGAGCAGTTCTTC.

CDR3 coding DNA: TGCGCCAGCAGCCTCGGTAGCGGTGCTAGCACAGATACGCAGTATTTT. Translating gives CASSLGSGASTDTQYF. The V gene is TRBV5-1, the J gene TRBJ2-3; D is perhaps TRBD2 (6 bases). The ends were cut back, 4 bases at V and 0 bases at J, with 15 bases in the middle. CDR1 SGHRS and CDR2 YFSETQ come from the germline V gene. The CDR3 length is 16 residues.

This chain links TRBV5-4 with TRBJ2-3; weak D call: TRBD2 (5 bases). This CDR3 region has 15 residues. From germline, CDR1 is SGHNT and CDR2 YYREEE (reference sequence). The V and J ends lost 2 bases and 1 base respectively, with 11 bases between them. The CDR3 loop reads CASSLAEVGTDTQYF. Written as DNA, the CDR3 is TGTGCCAGCAGCTTAGCGGAGGTGGGCACAGATACGCAGTATTTT.

The J gene is TRBJ2-3, the V gene TRBV9; 8 bases fit TRBD1. Germline-derived CDR1 and CDR2 are SGDLS and YYNGEE. This CDR3 contains 13 residues. V was clipped by 2 bases and J by 12 bases; unmatched bases: 8. Written as DNA, the CDR3 is TGTGCCAGCAGCGTTCCAGGGGGCCTACAACAGTATTTT. It specifies CASSVPGGLQQYF. The full variable domain, rest sourced from reference TRBV9 and TRBJ2-3, is DSGVTQTPKHLITATGQRVTLRCSPRSGDLSVYWYQQSLDQGLQFLIQYYNGEERAKGNILERFSAQQFPDLHSELNLSSLELGDSALYFCASSVPGGLQQYFGPGTRLTVL.

This rearrangement joins TRBV14 to TRBJ2-7, with D possibly TRBD2 on 6 matching bases. This CDR3 has 15 amino acids. Germline V gene data show CDR1 as SGHDN and CDR2 as FVKESK. Between the trimmed V and J ends, which lost 1 base and 4 bases, there was a span of 14 bases. CDR3 protein: CASSQGVGRVYEQYF. The CDR3 DNA is TGTGCCAGCAGCCAAGGGGTCGGGAGAGTTTACGAGCAGTACTTC.

The CDR3: CSVTDRPNTGELFF. The CDR3 bases are TGCAGCGTGACGGACAGGCCGAACACCGGGGAGCTGTTTTTT. The rearrangement links TRBV29-1 to TRBJ2-2; TRBD1 matches at 7 bases. The CDR3 contains 14 residues. V shed 6 bases and J 0 bases; nucleotides not matched to a gene: 4. CDR1 and CDR2 (germline): SQVTM, ANQGSEA.

The chain has TRBV6-2 or TRBV6-3 and TRBJ1-6, with 12 bases lining up with TRBD1. J lost 9 bases, V lost 5 bases, and 5 bases had no gene match. The CDR3 totals 15 residues. From germline, CDR1 is MNHEY and CDR2 SVGEGT. The CDR3 sequence: CASSKGTGGSSPLHF. CDR3 DNA: TGTGCCAGCAGTAAAGGGACAGGGGGCAGTTCACCCCTCCACTTT.